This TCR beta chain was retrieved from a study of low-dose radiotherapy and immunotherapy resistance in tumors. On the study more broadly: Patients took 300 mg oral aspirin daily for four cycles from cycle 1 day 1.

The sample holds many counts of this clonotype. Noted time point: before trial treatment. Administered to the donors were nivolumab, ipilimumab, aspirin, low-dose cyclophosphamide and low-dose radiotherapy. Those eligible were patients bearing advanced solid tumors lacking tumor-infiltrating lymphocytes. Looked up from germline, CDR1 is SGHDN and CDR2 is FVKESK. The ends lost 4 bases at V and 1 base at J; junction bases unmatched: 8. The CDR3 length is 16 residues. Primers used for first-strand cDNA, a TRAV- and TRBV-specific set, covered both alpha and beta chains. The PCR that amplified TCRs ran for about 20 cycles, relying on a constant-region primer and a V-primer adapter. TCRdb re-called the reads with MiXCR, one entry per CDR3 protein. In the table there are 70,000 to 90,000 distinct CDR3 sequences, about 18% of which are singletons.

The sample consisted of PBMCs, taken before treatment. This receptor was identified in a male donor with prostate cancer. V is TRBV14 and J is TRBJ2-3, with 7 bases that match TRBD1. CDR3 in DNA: TGTGCCAGCAGCCCCAGGGACAGAAGGCGCACAGATACGCAGTATTTT. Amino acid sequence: CASSPRDRRRTDTQYF.